This T cell receptor beta chain was profiled in a study of T cell responses to AZD1222 COVID-19 vaccine. The CDR3 spans 17 residues. CDR1 and CDR2 from the germline V gene are SGHRS and YFSETQ. Trimming shortened V by 0 bases and J by 0 bases, and 13 bases separated the two germline ends. General study findings and limits: Vaccine-associated CD4 TCRs spanned spike, dominant at 160-218 and 743-854. Spike-specific TCR depth and breadth grew after two AZD1222 doses.

The data were produced by immunoSEQ multiplex PCR, yet TCRdb's version contains in-frame clones alone and is incomplete. This table has 90,000 to 120,000 clones, roughly 93% appearing once. A remark on this clone: Its target is unknown.

The input for sequencing was peripheral blood, taken on day 0 of AZD1222 vaccination. The clonotype originates from an adult in good health. The V and J genes are TRBV5-1 and TRBJ1-3; possibly TRBD1 for D (6 bases). This CDR3 reads CASSLDPQGFSGNTIYF. For the CDR3, the DNA is TGCGCCAGCAGCTTGGACCCACAGGGTTTCTCTGGAAACACCATATATTTT.